These T cell receptor beta chains were read from a single sample in a study of cytomegalovirus exposure and HLA in healthy donors. Measured with immunoSEQ multiplex PCR; TCRdb has only the in-frame clones, and not every one. Here the sample spans some 140,000 clones, around 84% being singletons. Specimen: PBMCs. These receptors all come from a human donor in good health. Each CDR3 is given with its conserved first and last residue. A D gene is named only where the DNA matches it firmly.

D | V | CDR3
NA | TRBV9 | CASSLGQNTEAFF
TRBD1 | TRBV7-2 | CASSLTTGWRSEAFF
TRBD1 | TRBV18 | CASSSGTGRSEQYF
NA | TRBV7-3 | CASSGNGRNNSPLHF
TRBD1 | TRBV5-1 | CASSPRGPSSGANVLTF
TRBD1 | TRBV2 | CASSPGQGYQPQHF
NA | TRBV7-8 | CASSLRGSSGEYEQYF
NA | TRBV9 | CASSVVPGTGNTIYF
TRBD1 | TRBV5-1 | CASSLYRGMQETQYF
TRBD1 | TRBV4-1 | CASSQDQGATYNEQFF
NA | TRBV10-3 | CAAKSEEKLFF
NA | TRBV6-4 | CASSSEQGIPYEQYF
NA | TRBV6-6 | CASSYSMYGYYYEQYF
TRBD1 | TRBV13 | CASSLQGAHEQYF
TRBD1 | TRBV12-5 | CASGLPPLTGNEAFF
NA | TRBV4-3 | CASSQYWQGNTGELFF
NA | TRBV4-3 | CASSQDIRNEQYF
NA | TRBV9 | CASSVGGGHSGANVLTF
NA | TRBV5-4 | CASSSEGLLSYEQYF
NA | TRBV25-1 | CASTLGSGTYEQYF
TRBD1 | TRBV2 | CASTIGQGARSYNEQFF
TRBD2 | TRBV19 | CASSSAGGQDTQYF
NA | TRBV27 | CASSTGYEQYF
NA | TRBV15 | CATSRERYSSYEQYF
NA | TRBV7-3 | CASSPMGLLGVEQFF
NA | TRBV14 | CASSQDPRFGYTF
NA | TRBV27 | CASSLRRRAEKLFF
TRBD1 | TRBV7-8 | CASSLGDRGGAGYTF